This T cell receptor beta chain was observed in a study of identical twins. A universal primer site came from template switching; cDNA carried unique molecular identifiers. TCRdb used MiXCR to reprocess the 5' RACE reads, holding one entry per CDR3 protein. The repertoire includes 500,000 or so distinct CDR3 sequences, about 14% of them detected once, and about 0.52% sits in the top ten. In this sample, this clonotype turned up many times. Its specificity is not known. Study-wide findings and caveats: For out-of-frame alpha sequences shared by twins, low generation probability was in excess. Abundant beta clonotypes from cord blood had fewer insertions, unlike memory repertoires, which showed none.

Each donor (without exception) was a healthy Caucasian. J gave up 1 base and V 4 bases, and 3 bases lay outside the gene matches. The germline V gene encodes CDR1 SQVTM and CDR2 ANQGSEA. This CDR3 is built from 14 residues. This sample also belongs to another study, concerning yellow fever vaccine responses in identical twins.

This receptor was taken from a woman in her late teens or twenties in good health. The sequencing input was CD4+ T cells sorted from blood. This sequence joins TRBV29-1 and TRBJ2-1, with 8 bases matching TRBD2. CDR3 region: CSVVAGKSYNEQFF. DNA of the CDR3: TGCAGCGTTGTAGCGGGAAAATCCTACAATGAGCAGTTCTTC.